These 23 T cell receptor beta chains were sequenced from one sample in a study of cytomegalovirus exposure and HLA in healthy donors. Vbeta (60) and Jbeta (13) primers were used in the PCR. TCRdb's table, derived via immunoSEQ multiplex PCR, lists solely in-frame clones and lacks some. The sample has more than 150,000 clones, almost 85% seen once. Material: PBMCs. The receptors stem from a boy aged 5 to 17 in good health and CMV-seronegative.

J is TRBJ1-2 and V is TRBV27; TRBD1 aligns across 7 bases. Germline V gene lookup returns CDR1 MNHEY and CDR2 SMNVEV (reference sequence). The CDR3 runs to 12 residues. After removal of 8 bases from V and 4 bases from J, the junction contained 4 bases not matched to a gene. In DNA, the CDR3 is TGTGCCAGCCGGGACAGCCCCTATGGCTACACCTTC. Its translation: CASRDSPYGYTF.

The chain employs TRBV10-1 and TRBJ1-1, with D possibly matching TRBD1 (5 bases). CDR1 WNHNN and CDR2 SYGVQD come from the germline V gene (reference sequence). The CDR3 contains 15 residues. The ends were cut back, 3 bases at V and 7 bases at J, with 18 bases in the middle. In DNA form, the CDR3 reads TGCGCCAGCAGTGATTCCGGGACGGGAGGGAGTGAAGCTTTCTTT. Its protein product is CASSDSGTGGSEAFF.

The V gene is TRBV7-2, the J gene TRBJ2-3; D unresolved. The germline CDR1 and CDR2 sequences are SGHTA and FQGNSA. CDR3 size: 14 residues. The V end was cut by 0 bases, the J end by 0 bases, with 4 bases between. The CDR3 protein is CASSLAGSTDTQYF. CDR3 bases: TGTGCCAGCAGCTTAGCGGGCAGCACAGATACGCAGTATTTT. Variable domain in full (rest from reference TRBV7-2 and TRBJ2-3): GAGVSQSPSNKVTEKGKDVELRCDPISGHTALYWYRQSLGQGLEFLIYFQGNSAPDKSGLPSDRFSAERTGGSVSTLTIQRTQQEDSAVYLCASSLAGSTDTQYFGPGTRLTVL.

The V and J genes are TRBV9 and TRBJ1-2; D perhaps matches TRBD1 (6 bases). Per germline, CDR1 SGDLS and CDR2 YYNGEE. There are 12 residues in the CDR3. Between the trimmed V and J ends, which lost 3 bases and 6 bases, there was a span of 9 bases. The CDR3 DNA reads TGTGCCAGCAGCGACAGGGTGAATGGCTACACCTTC. It encodes CASSDRVNGYTF.

The rearrangement uses TRBV25-1 and TRBJ2-5; D is perhaps TRBD1 (5 bases). The germline CDR1 and CDR2 sequences are MGHDK and SYGVNS. The CDR3 covers 14 residues. The ends were cut back, 1 base at V and 7 bases at J, with 13 bases in the middle. CDR3 in DNA: TGTGCCAGCAGTGAATTTTTCCAGGGTTGGACCCAGTACTTC. Translating it yields CASSEFFQGWTQYF.

The gene calls are TRBV5-1 and TRBJ2-5; D remains ambiguous. The end of the DNA aligns better with TRBJ2-7, so the J call may be wrong. Per germline, CDR1 SGHRS and CDR2 YFSETQ. This CDR3 has 13 amino acids. The CDR3 loop is CASREISSYEQYF. The CDR3 DNA is TGCGCCAGCAGAGAGATTAGCTCCTACGAGCAGTACTTC.

This chain joins TRBV5-1 and TRBJ1-4, with D maybe TRBD1 (5 bases). Per the germline V gene, CDR1 is SGHRS and CDR2 is YFSETQ. The CDR3 extends over 15 amino acids. Trimming removed 5 bases from V and 8 bases from J, with 19 bases in between. The CDR3 reads CASRQGTRGYEKLFF. The CDR3 DNA reads as TGCGCCAGCAGGCAAGGTACCCGGGGGTACGAAAAACTGTTTTTT.

Here the CDR3 reads CASSLRTGGYEQYF. In DNA, the CDR3 is TGCGCCAGCAGCCTTCGGACAGGGGGGTACGAGCAGTACTTC. The chain is built from TRBV4-1 and TRBJ2-7; 10 bases line up with TRBD1. CDR3 length: 14 amino acids. The V segment lost 4 bases and the J segment 4 bases; nucleotides outside the gene matches: 4. CDR1 MGHRA and CDR2 YSYEKL come from the germline V gene.

V usage is TRBV7-9 and J usage is TRBJ2-7; 11 positions agree with TRBD2. The CDR3 runs 15 residues. Unmatched junction bases numbered 8, after V lost 5 bases and J lost 5 bases. Germline V gives CDR1 SEHNR, CDR2 FQNEAQ (reference sequence). Here the CDR3 reads CASSPLLAGGNEQYF. The CDR3 bases are TGTGCCAGCAGCCCCTTGCTAGCGGGGGGAAACGAGCAGTACTTC.

To note about this clone: In the same sample, other DNA sequences code for this CDR3. The chain carries TRBV29-1 and TRBJ2-7; D may be TRBD2 (5 bases). V was cut by 8 bases and J by 1 base, with 15 bases left in between. Germline loops: CDR1 SQVTM, CDR2 ANQGSEA. The CDR3 has 13 amino acids. The CDR3 loop reads CSMRTSGSYEQYF. In DNA, the CDR3 is TGCAGCATGCGGACCAGCGGTTCCTACGAGCAGTACTTC.

This chain links TRBV4-1 with TRBJ2-1; TRBD2 matches at 12 bases. The CDR3 is 17 residues long. V lost 1 base, J lost 6 bases, and 7 bases stayed unmatched. Germline values: CDR1 MGHRA, CDR2 YSYEKL. CDR3 residues: CASSQGLAGAWGNEQFF. CDR3 nucleotide sequence: TGCGCCAGCAGCCAAGGACTAGCGGGAGCGTGGGGCAATGAGCAGTTCTTC.

The chain couples TRBV9 to TRBJ1-2; perhaps TRBD1 as D (6 bases). The CDR3 consists of 15 residues. Germline values: CDR1 SGDLS, CDR2 YYNGEE. Trimming left V 0 bases short and J 6 bases short, with 15 bases between. CDR3 in DNA: TGTGCCAGCAGCGTAGCTTCTGGAGGGGGGGATGGCTACACCTTC. Translation gives CASSVASGGGDGYTF.

Only a few counts were recorded for this clone. The rearrangement uses TRBV2 and TRBJ2-4; TRBD1 matches at 8 bases. The germline CDR1 and CDR2 sequences are SNHLY and FYNNEI. Germline trimming cut 5 bases from V and 4 bases from J; bases unmatched to any gene: 4. This CDR3 is 14 amino acids long. CDR3 protein: CASSTGTGKNIQYF. CDR3 bases: TGTGCCAGCAGTACCGGGACAGGAAAAAACATTCAGTACTTC.

This chain joins TRBV4-2 and TRBJ2-7; 7 positions match TRBD1. This CDR3 region has 15 residues. Germline-derived CDR1 and CDR2 are LGHNA and YNFKEQ. With 1 base clipped from V and 3 bases from J, the junction kept 6 bases outside the gene matches. CDR3 nucleotide sequence: TGTGCCAGCAGCCAAGTAGGACAGGCGAGCTACGAGCAGTACTTC. Its protein is CASSQVGQASYEQYF.

The chain employs TRBV11-2 and TRBJ2-1; TRBD2 aligns across 15 bases. V was clipped by 5 bases and J by 0 bases; unmatched bases: 8. Per germline, CDR1 SGHAT and CDR2 FQNNGV. The CDR3 consists of 19 residues. In nucleotides, the CDR3 is TGTGCCAGCAGCCGGGGACTAGCGGGGGGATCAGGCTCCTACAATGAGCAGTTCTTC. Translating it yields CASSRGLAGGSGSYNEQFF. Combining the CDR3 with reference TRBV11-2 and TRBJ2-1 gives the whole variable domain EAGVAQSPRYKIIEKRQSVAFWCNPISGHATLYWYQQILGQGPKLLIQFQNNGVVDDSQLPKDRFSAERLKGVDSTLKIQPAKLEDSAVYLCASSRGLAGGSGSYNEQFFGPGTRLTVL.

The rearrangement joins TRBV7-6 to TRBJ2-1; a weak D match, TRBD2 (6 bases). The CDR3 is 16 residues long. From germline, CDR1 is SGHVS and CDR2 FNYEAQ. The V end lost 5 bases, the J end lost 0 bases, and 14 bases lay between the germline ends. The CDR3 reads CASSPSQRVSYNEQFF. The CDR3 bases are TGTGCCAGCAGCCCCTCTCAGCGGGTCTCCTACAATGAGCAGTTCTTC.

This clone was recorded only once. The V call is TRBV18, the J call TRBJ2-1; 7 bases agree with TRBD1. Germline loops: CDR1 KGHSH, CDR2 LQKENI. The V gene end was trimmed by 1 base and the J gene end by 0 bases; junction bases not matched to a gene: 6. The CDR3 runs 17 residues. The DNA of the CDR3 is TGTGCCAGCTCACCACTACGAGACAGGGTCTCCTACAATGAGCAGTTCTTC. Its protein product is CASSPLRDRVSYNEQFF.

This clone was recorded only once. The CDR3 DNA reads TGTGCCAGCAGCTTAGGGTGGACTAGCGGAGATACGCAGTATTTT. Residues: CASSLGWTSGDTQYF. The V call is TRBV7-3, the J call TRBJ2-3; 10 bases agree with TRBD2. This CDR3 has 15 residues. The V gene end was trimmed by 2 bases and the J gene end by 5 bases; junction bases not matched to a gene: 4. Germline lookup yields CDR1 SGHTA and CDR2 FQGTGA.

The V gene is TRBV9, the J gene TRBJ1-2; D might be TRBD1 (5 bases). Trimming took 4 bases from V and 3 from J, leaving 13 bases between them. The CDR3 extends over 14 amino acids. CDR1 and CDR2 (germline): SGDLS, YYNGEE. The CDR3 DNA reads as TGTGCCAGCAGCATGACCCCCAGGGACTATGGCTACACCTTC. It yields the protein CASSMTPRDYGYTF. The full variable domain, completed using reference TRBV9 and TRBJ1-2, is DSGVTQTPKHLITATGQRVTLRCSPRSGDLSVYWYQQSLDQGLQFLIQYYNGEERAKGNILERFSAQQFPDLHSELNLSSLELGDSALYFCASSMTPRDYGYTFGSGTRLTVV.

This clone turned up a few times. CDR3 in DNA: TGCGCCAGCAGCCAAGATGGCCCAGGGACAGGGAGGGGGAACACTGAAGCTTTCTTT. It yields the protein CASSQDGPGTGRGNTEAFF. V and J are TRBV4-3 and TRBJ1-1; TRBD1 agrees at 9 bases. V lost 0 bases to trimming and J lost 1 base; unmatched junction nucleotides: 12. The CDR3 is 19 amino acids. Germline V gene lookup returns CDR1 LGHNA and CDR2 YSLEER.

The V gene is TRBV27, the J gene TRBJ1-2; unclear D gene. The V end was cut by 6 bases, the J end by 0 bases, with 17 bases between. Germline CDR1 reads MNHEY; CDR2 reads SMNVEV (reference sequence). The length of the CDR3 is 16 residues. The CDR3 DNA is TGTGCCAGCAGCCTGTCGACGGAGTTAGCTAACTATGGCTACACCTTC. Amino acid sequence: CASSLSTELANYGYTF.

CDR3 amino acids: CASSQDRGASEGNIQYF. CDR3 coding DNA: TGCGCCAGCAGCCAAGATCGGGGGGCCTCAGAGGGAAACATTCAGTACTTC. The chain combines TRBV4-3 with TRBJ2-4, with D possibly TRBD2 on 7 matching bases. Trimming stripped 0 bases from V and 6 bases from J, with 18 bases between. CDR1 is LGHNA and CDR2 is YSLEER in the germline V gene. This CDR3 has 17 residues.

V is TRBV19 and J is TRBJ2-1; TRBD2 matches at 14 bases. The CDR3 length is 16 residues. Germline CDR1 and CDR2: LNHDA and SQIVND (reference sequence). V lost 3 bases, J lost 4 bases, and 2 bases stayed unmatched. CDR3: CASSIGTSGSYNEQFF. In DNA form, the CDR3 reads TGTGCCAGTAGTATCGGGACTAGCGGGAGTTACAATGAGCAGTTCTTC.